The 26 T cell receptor beta chains listed next were all sequenced from one sample in a study of shared clonotypes between healthy human individuals. Here immunoSEQ multiplex PCR was the method, and the copy in TCRdb shows in-frame clones only, minus some. The sample lists about 1.5 million clones, 95% to 99% occurring once. Input material: naive CD4+ T cells sorted from blood. The subset: CD45RA+ positively selected. These receptors were taken from a young man in good health.

The J gene is TRBJ2-7, the V gene TRBV28; 7 positions agree with TRBD1. Per the germline V gene, CDR1 is MDHEN and CDR2 is SYDVKM. This CDR3 region has 13 residues. V was pared by 6 bases and J by 4 bases, with 6 bases of the junction left unmatched. The CDR3 protein is CASRPTGVYEQYF. CDR3 coding DNA: TGTGCCAGCAGGCCAACAGGGGTATACGAGCAGTACTTC.

V usage is TRBV5-4 and J usage is TRBJ2-1, with a possible D match to TRBD2 (6 bases). This CDR3 has 13 residues. Germline V gene data show CDR1 as SGHNT and CDR2 as YYREEE (reference sequence). Trimming removed 4 bases from V and 8 bases from J, with 13 bases in between. The DNA of the CDR3 is TGTGCCAGCAGCGGTACTAGCTCCGATGAGCAGTTCTTC. Translating it yields CASSGTSSDEQFF.

The J gene is TRBJ2-3, the V gene TRBV5-1; the D gene is possibly TRBD2 (5 bases). Germline CDR1 reads SGHRS; CDR2 reads YFSETQ. The CDR3 is 13 amino acids. V was cut by 2 bases and J by 4 bases, with 8 bases left in between. CDR3 sequence: CASSFVRADTQYF. The CDR3 nucleotides are TGCGCCAGCAGCTTCGTGAGGGCAGATACGCAGTATTTT.

The V gene is TRBV5-4, the J gene TRBJ2-5; D is unclear. The CDR3 extends over 14 amino acids. Germline loops: CDR1 SGHNT, CDR2 YYREEE (reference sequence). Trimming removed 3 bases at V and 2 bases at J, with 11 bases between. This CDR3 is CASSSMGRQETQYF. CDR3 DNA: TGTGCCAGCAGCTCCATGGGCCGACAAGAGACCCAGTACTTC.

This rearrangement joins TRBV4-2 to TRBJ2-1; a possible D gene is TRBD2 (6 bases). Trimming shortened V by 4 bases and J by 8 bases, and 6 bases separated the two germline ends. Germline loops: CDR1 LGHNA, CDR2 YNFKEQ. The CDR3 length is 11 residues. CDR3 sequence reads: CASSRGDEQFF. The DNA for the CDR3 is TGTGCCAGCAGCCGGGGGGATGAGCAGTTCTTC.

V and J are TRBV2 and TRBJ1-1, with 9 bases fitting TRBD1. With V trimmed by 2 bases and J by 11 bases, 6 bases remained unmatched. The CDR3 covers 13 residues. The germline V gene encodes CDR1 SNHLY and CDR2 FYNNEI. DNA for the CDR3: TGTGCCAGCAGTGAACGGACAGGGGATAAGGCTTTCTTT. Translating it yields CASSERTGDKAFF.

In regard to this clone: Distinct nucleotide sequences in the sample also encode this CDR3. The chain uses TRBV28 and TRBJ2-3, with 7 bases aligning to TRBD2. V was pared by 4 bases and J by 0 bases, with 1 base of the junction left unmatched. Per germline, CDR1 MDHEN and CDR2 SYDVKM. CDR3 length: 14 amino acids. CDR3 coding DNA: TGTGCCAGCAGTTCGGGGGGAAGCACAGATACGCAGTATTTT. Translated, it gives CASSSGGSTDTQYF.

The chain combines TRBV11-2 with TRBJ2-1, with 12 bases that match TRBD2. This CDR3 contains 18 residues. After removal of 4 bases from V and 8 bases from J, the junction contained 15 bases not matched to a gene. In germline, CDR1 is SGHAT, CDR2 FQNNGV. The CDR3 DNA is TGTGCCAGCAGCTATGCTTCCGCTAGCGGGAGGGTTAGAGATGAGCAGTTCTTC. It codes for CASSYASASGRVRDEQFF.

The CDR3 DNA sequence: TGTGCCAATTCCGGACAGGGGATTGGCTACACCTTC. Its protein is CANSGQGIGYTF. The chain links TRBV28 to TRBJ1-2, with 9 bases lining up with TRBD1. The junction had 7 bases not matched to a gene; V was cut back by 10 bases and J by 7 bases. In germline, CDR1 is MDHEN, CDR2 SYDVKM. This CDR3 is built from 12 residues.

The gene calls are TRBV19 and TRBJ1-5; possible D gene TRBD1, 6 bases. V was trimmed by 5 bases and J by 0 bases, leaving 14 bases between them. CDR3 length: 16 amino acids. Germline V gene lookup returns CDR1 LNHDA and CDR2 SQIVND (reference sequence). CDR3 sequence (DNA): TGTGCCAGTAGTGTACTCAGGGGTTATAGCAATCAGCCCCAGCATTTT. Translated, it gives CASSVLRGYSNQPQHF.

V and J are TRBV5-1 and TRBJ2-7; 10 bases align to TRBD2. Germline-derived CDR1 and CDR2 are SGHRS and YFSETQ. V lost 3 bases and J lost 3; bases outside the gene matches: 6. This CDR3 region has 15 residues. CDR3 protein: CASSWTSGIIYEQYF. CDR3 sequence (DNA): TGCGCCAGCAGCTGGACTAGCGGTATAATCTACGAGCAGTACTTC.

The rearrangement joins TRBV7-8 to TRBJ1-5; 11 bases line up with TRBD1. This CDR3 is built from 18 residues. With 1 base clipped from V and 1 base from J, the junction kept 6 bases outside the gene matches. Per the germline V gene, CDR1 is SGHVS and CDR2 is FQNEAQ. CDR3 nucleotide sequence: TGTGCCAGCAGCTTAGTGGGGACAGGGGGGTTGAGCAATCAGCCCCAGCATTTT. Its protein product is CASSLVGTGGLSNQPQHF.

V usage is TRBV18 and J usage is TRBJ1-2; D unclear. The germline V gene encodes CDR1 KGHSH and CDR2 LQKENI. V lost 2 bases to trimming and J lost 8 bases, with 12 bases between them. This CDR3 comprises 13 residues. The CDR3 loop reads CASSPLERTGYTF. The CDR3 nucleotides are TGTGCCAGCTCACCATTGGAGAGGACCGGCTACACCTTC.

The chain is built from TRBV5-4 and TRBJ2-4; TRBD1 matches 9 bases. The CDR3 extends over 15 amino acids. CDR1 and CDR2 from the germline V gene are SGHNT and YYREEE (reference sequence). The V gene end was trimmed by 4 bases and the J gene end by 0 bases; junction bases not matched to a gene: 2. The CDR3 region is CASSRTGEAKNIQYF. The CDR3 DNA reads as TGTGCCAGCAGCCGGACAGGGGAAGCCAAAAACATTCAGTACTTC.

V and J are TRBV30 and TRBJ1-2; no reliable D call. This CDR3 has 12 amino acids. Germline V gives CDR1 GTSNPN, CDR2 SVGIG (reference sequence). Trimming removed 3 bases from V and 1 base from J, with 6 bases in between. The CDR3 nucleotides are TGTGCCTGGAGAGGAGTTAACTATGGCTACACCTTC. Protein product: CAWRGVNYGYTF.

The chain recombines TRBV10-3 with TRBJ1-1; 7 bases fit TRBD1. Looked up from germline, CDR1 is ENHRY and CDR2 is SYGVKD. The CDR3 is 11 residues long. V shed 10 bases, J shed 8 bases, and the junction held 7 bases outside the gene matches. Here the CDR3 reads CATTGTAEAFF. CDR3 sequence (DNA): TGTGCCACCACCGGGACAGCCGAAGCTTTCTTT.

The chain has TRBV7-2 and TRBJ2-1; the match to TRBD1 covers 7 bases. From germline, CDR1 is SGHTA and CDR2 FQGNSA. This CDR3 has 15 residues. V lost 1 base and J lost 4; bases outside the gene matches: 4. The chain's CDR3 is CASSLEGARYNEQFF. The DNA of the CDR3 is TGTGCCAGCAGCTTAGAGGGGGCGCGTTACAATGAGCAGTTCTTC.

The V call is TRBV28, the J call TRBJ2-7; D is uncertain. The CDR3 length is 15 residues. V was cut by 3 bases and J by 0 bases, with 12 bases left in between. Germline V gives CDR1 MDHEN, CDR2 SYDVKM. The CDR3 loop is CASSFSGYSSYEQYF. The CDR3 region has the DNA TGTGCCAGCAGTTTTTCGGGTTATAGCTCCTACGAGCAGTACTTC.

The chain joins TRBV29-1 to TRBJ2-3; 8 bases line up with TRBD2. Trimming cost V 6 bases and J 1 base; bases outside gene matches: 9. The CDR3 has 15 residues. Germline V lookup: CDR1 SQVTM, CDR2 ANQGSEA. The CDR3 region has the DNA TGCAGCGTAGGACCCTCGACTAGCGGCACAGATACGCAGTATTTT. It encodes CSVGPSTSGTDTQYF.

For this clone: This sample also contains other DNA sequences that code for the same CDR3. The chain employs TRBV7-9 and TRBJ1-5; no clear D. The V gene's germline CDR1 is SEHNR and CDR2 FQNEAQ (reference sequence). With 3 bases removed from V and 7 bases from J, the gap between germline ends came to 7 bases. The CDR3 has 12 residues. CDR3 nucleotides: TGTGCCAGCAGCTTTGAGGGCCAGCCCCAGCATTTT. Translating gives CASSFEGQPQHF.

This chain links TRBV9 with TRBJ2-7, with D perhaps matching TRBD1 (5 bases). The germline CDR1 and CDR2 sequences are SGDLS and YYNGEE. V lost 3 bases and J lost 3, with 13 bases in between. This CDR3 region has 14 residues. CDR3 protein: CASSGNDRGYEQYF. CDR3 coding DNA: TGTGCCAGCAGCGGTAACGACAGAGGCTACGAGCAGTACTTC.

The V gene is TRBV5-5, the J gene TRBJ2-1, with D possibly being TRBD1 (7 bases). The germline V gene encodes CDR1 SGHKS and CDR2 YYEKEE (reference sequence). The V and J ends lost 1 base and 6 bases respectively, with 14 bases between them. This CDR3 comprises 15 residues. The CDR3 nucleotides are TGTGCCAGCAGCTTGAGGCGGGACAGTAGCAATGAGCAGTTCTTC. Translation: CASSLRRDSSNEQFF.

The chain is built from TRBV5-4 and TRBJ2-5, with TRBD2 matching over 7 bases. The trim removed 4 bases at V and 1 base at J, leaving 4 bases unmatched. Germline CDR1 is SGHNT and CDR2 is YYREEE (reference sequence). This CDR3 comprises 14 residues. The CDR3 DNA sequence: TGTGCCAGCAGCGCTGCGGGAGTCCAAGAGACCCAGTACTTC. It is translated as CASSAAGVQETQYF.

The V call is TRBV5-1, the J call TRBJ2-7; D not resolved. Germline V gene sequence: CDR1 SGHRS, CDR2 YFSETQ. The V gene lost 4 bases and the J gene lost 1 base, with 9 bases spanning the gap. The CDR3 is 13 residues long. CDR3 region: CASSLIGSYEQYF. In DNA form, the CDR3 reads TGCGCCAGCAGCCTGATAGGGTCCTACGAGCAGTACTTC.

The chain joins TRBV7-9 to TRBJ2-1, with D maybe TRBD2 (5 bases). This CDR3 has 17 residues. Germline V gene data show CDR1 as SEHNR and CDR2 as FQNEAQ (reference sequence). Trimming took 1 base from V and 3 from J, leaving 16 bases between them. As DNA, the CDR3 is TGTGCCAGCAGCTTAGGGGGATTCGAGACTAACTACAATGAGCAGTTCTTC. This sequence encodes CASSLGGFETNYNEQFF. Full variable domain (outside the CDR3, taken from reference TRBV7-9 and TRBJ2-1): DTGVSQNPRHKITKRGQNVTFRCDPISEHNRLYWYRQTLGQGPEFLTYFQNEAQLEKSRLLSDRFSAERPKGSFSTLEIQRTEQGDSAMYLCASSLGGFETNYNEQFFGPGTRLTVL.

V usage is TRBV10-1 and J usage is TRBJ2-1; no definite D call. The CDR3 totals 13 residues. The V end was cut by 0 bases, the J end by 5 bases, with 5 bases between. Germline CDR1 WNHNN, CDR2 SYGVQD (reference sequence). CDR3 nucleotide sequence: TGCGCCAGCAGTGAGTCGATCGACAATGAGCAGTTCTTC. It is translated as CASSESIDNEQFF.